These 18 T cell receptor beta chains share one sample of origin, sequenced in a study of blood T cell repertoires in COVID-19 (TCRdb year 2020). The receptor library was made with the immunoSEQ multiplex PCR assay. The immuneACCESS repertoire file appears here via TCRdb, limited to in-frame rearrangements. These files lack a portion of the clones; in checked studies, under half of the deficit traces to unresolved V genes, and the cause of the others is not known. The sample table records about 400,000 clones; over 85% of these occur just once. About 1.7% of the sample is taken by the ten largest. What was sequenced was PBMCs or T cells enriched from blood (not recorded which). Source of these receptors: a woman in her 30s who had recovered from COVID-19.

This clone appeared a single time. The V and J genes are TRBV6-5 and TRBJ2-7; no clear D. The CDR3 has 13 residues. Germline loops: CDR1 MNHEY, CDR2 SVGAGI. The germline V and J ends were trimmed by 2 bases and 4 bases, with 9 bases remaining between them. CDR3 nucleotides: TGTGCCAGCAGTTACGGTACACAGTACGAGCAGTACTTC. Protein: CASSYGTQYEQYF.

The chain links TRBV4-3 to TRBJ1-2; tentative D call: TRBD1 (5 bases). There are 14 residues in the CDR3. V lost 0 bases and J 8 bases, leaving 13 bases between the germline ends. Germline-derived CDR1 and CDR2 are LGHNA and YSLEER. The DNA for the CDR3 is TGCGCCAGCAGCCAAGATTTGTCAGGGTTCGGCTACACCTTC. It encodes CASSQDLSGFGYTF.

The chain has TRBV6-5 and TRBJ2-5; D remains ambiguous. Trimming took 3 bases from V and 5 from J, leaving 13 bases between them. Germline V gene sequence: CDR1 MNHEY, CDR2 SVGAGI. This CDR3 region has 14 residues. The CDR3 loop is CASSYLTQSETQYF. Here the CDR3 DNA reads TGTGCCAGCAGTTATTTAACACAGTCGGAGACCCAGTACTTC.

The chain links TRBV7-9 to TRBJ1-5; D possibly corresponds to TRBD1 (6 bases). The CDR3 sequence is 13 residues long. Per germline, CDR1 SEHNR and CDR2 FQNEAQ (reference sequence). Trimming shortened V by 1 base and J by 6 bases, and 7 bases separated the two germline ends. Written as DNA, the CDR3 is TGTGCCAGCAGCTTAGGAGGGGGTCAGCCCCAGCATTTT. Residues: CASSLGGGQPQHF.

This rearrangement joins TRBV6-5 to TRBJ1-3; 7 nucleotides align to TRBD1. The germline V gene has CDR1 MNHEY and CDR2 SVGAGI. Trimming at V came to 6 bases and at J to 0 bases, leaving 5 bases not matched to a gene. The CDR3 is 15 residues long. CDR3 bases: TGTGCCAGCAGAATAGACAGGGTCTCTGGAAACACCATATATTTT. Translation: CASRIDRVSGNTIYF.

This sequence joins TRBV13 and TRBJ2-1; D possibly corresponds to TRBD2 (5 bases). CDR1 and CDR2 (germline): PRHDT, FYEKMQ (reference sequence). The CDR3 length is 11 residues. The V and J ends lost 4 bases and 13 bases respectively, with 11 bases between them. CDR3 loop: CASSYREEQFF. The CDR3 DNA reads TGTGCCAGCAGCTACCGGGAAGAACAGTTCTTC.

The chain joins TRBV6-6 to TRBJ1-4; the D gene is possibly TRBD1 (6 bases). There are 15 residues in the CDR3. V was clipped by 5 bases and J by 8 bases, with 18 bases between them. CDR1 and CDR2 from the germline V gene are MNHNY and SVGAGI (reference sequence). CDR3 sequence (DNA): TGTGCCAGCAGTGACAGGAGGAGTCTTTCCGAAAAACTGTTTTTT. It translates to CASSDRRSLSEKLFF.

As to this clone: The same CDR3 arises from other DNA sequences in this sample as well. The gene calls are TRBV18 and TRBJ2-7; a possible D gene is TRBD2 (6 bases). Germline values: CDR1 KGHSH, CDR2 LQKENI. The CDR3 has 14 amino acids. V shed 3 bases and J shed 2 bases, with 11 bases lying between them. DNA of the CDR3: TGTGCCAGCTCACCTGGGACTGATACCTACGAGCAGTACTTC. This codes for CASSPGTDTYEQYF.

The chain links TRBV7-2 to TRBJ1-5; 12 bases agree with TRBD1. V lost 0 bases and J lost 2; bases outside the gene matches: 2. Germline V gene sequence: CDR1 SGHTA, CDR2 FQGNSA. The CDR3 is made up of 17 amino acids. The CDR3 region is CASSLAGTGGRNQPQHF. The DNA of the CDR3 is TGTGCCAGCAGCTTAGCGGGGACAGGGGGCCGCAATCAGCCCCAGCATTTT.

The chain joins TRBV24-1 to TRBJ1-1; tentatively, D is TRBD1 (5 bases). Trimming left V 7 bases short and J 5 bases short, with 13 bases between. This CDR3 is built from 13 residues. Germline V gene lookup returns CDR1 KGHDR and CDR2 SFDVKD. CDR3 nucleotide sequence: TGTGCCACCAGGACCGCGGGGGGTACTGAAGCTTTCTTT. Its protein is CATRTAGGTEAFF.

V is TRBV7-9 and J is TRBJ1-1; TRBD1 matches at 8 bases. J gave up 5 bases and V 5 bases, and 10 bases lay outside the gene matches. The CDR3 covers 15 residues. The germline gives CDR1 SEHNR, CDR2 FQNEAQ (reference sequence). The DNA of the CDR3 is TGTGCCAGCAGCCCAGGCCGGGACAGGAATACTGAAGCTTTCTTT. This gives the protein CASSPGRDRNTEAFF.

J is TRBJ2-1 and V is TRBV28; TRBD2 agrees at 12 bases. Germline V lookup: CDR1 MDHEN, CDR2 SYDVKM. CDR3 length: 12 residues. The DNA of the CDR3 is TGTGCTGGGACTAGCGGGTGGGGAGAGCAGTTCTTC. As protein: CAGTSGWGEQFF.

This clone was counted between two and nine times. The rearrangement links TRBV9 to TRBJ1-3; 7 bases are a match to TRBD1. CDR1 is SGDLS and CDR2 is YYNGEE in the germline V gene. The junction had 10 bases not matched to a gene; V was cut back by 6 bases and J by 4 bases. The CDR3 loop spans 15 amino acids. The CDR3, as DNA: TGTGCCAGCACACCGGGACAGTTGGGCGGAAACACCATATATTTT. It encodes CASTPGQLGGNTIYF.

This chain links TRBV18 with TRBJ2-5, with TRBD2 as a possible D gene (5 bases). Germline loops: CDR1 KGHSH, CDR2 LQKENI. The CDR3 loop spans 17 amino acids. The V gene lost 3 bases and the J gene lost 5 bases, with 22 bases spanning the gap. CDR3 nucleotide sequence: TGTGCCAGCTCACCTTTTTCACCCGGCCTTTCGGGGGAGACCCAGTACTTC. It encodes CASSPFSPGLSGETQYF.

This chain connects TRBV14 to TRBJ2-1; 10 bases align to TRBD2. Germline V lookup: CDR1 SGHDN, CDR2 FVKESK. The CDR3 has 14 residues. The V and J ends lost 0 bases and 12 bases, in that order; junction bases with no gene match: 5. CDR3 region: CASSQDAASGGQFF. CDR3 nucleotides: TGTGCCAGCAGCCAAGACGCCGCTAGCGGGGGGCAGTTCTTC.

This clone was counted a single time. The V and J genes are TRBV9 and TRBJ2-1, with 10 bases that match TRBD2. Trimming removed 0 bases from V and 9 bases from J; junction bases left unmatched: 6. Germline CDR1 reads SGDLS; CDR2 reads YYNGEE. This CDR3 contains 15 residues. The CDR3 spells CASSVASLAGVEQFF. In nucleotides, the CDR3 is TGTGCCAGCAGCGTAGCTTCCCTAGCGGGAGTTGAGCAGTTCTTC.

This clone is a singleton in its sample. V gene TRBV27 combines with J gene TRBJ1-6, with a tentative D call TRBD1 (5 bases). Germline V gene sequence: CDR1 MNHEY, CDR2 SMNVEV (reference sequence). The V and J ends lost 0 bases and 13 bases respectively, with 16 bases between them. The CDR3 totals 15 residues. The CDR3 DNA sequence: TGTGCCAGCAGTTTATCACGGACACAATTTCACCCCCTCCACTTT. It specifies CASSLSRTQFHPLHF.

The chain uses TRBV11-3 and TRBJ2-3; D is perhaps TRBD2 (7 bases). Looked up from germline, CDR1 is SGHNT and CDR2 is YENEEA. Trimming took off 1 base at V and 4 bases at J, with 12 bases between the two ends. The CDR3 is made up of 15 amino acids. In nucleotides, the CDR3 is TGTGCCAGCAGCTTAGGGGGGGGGCCCCCAGATACGCAGTATTTT. This codes for CASSLGGGPPDTQYF. Full variable domain (outside the CDR3, taken from reference TRBV11-3 and TRBJ2-3): EAGVVQSPRYKIIEKKQPVAFWCNPISGHNTLYWYLQNLGQGPELLIRYENEEAVDDSQLPKDRFSAERLKGVDSTLKIQPAELGDSAVYLCASSLGGGPPDTQYFGPGTRLTVL.